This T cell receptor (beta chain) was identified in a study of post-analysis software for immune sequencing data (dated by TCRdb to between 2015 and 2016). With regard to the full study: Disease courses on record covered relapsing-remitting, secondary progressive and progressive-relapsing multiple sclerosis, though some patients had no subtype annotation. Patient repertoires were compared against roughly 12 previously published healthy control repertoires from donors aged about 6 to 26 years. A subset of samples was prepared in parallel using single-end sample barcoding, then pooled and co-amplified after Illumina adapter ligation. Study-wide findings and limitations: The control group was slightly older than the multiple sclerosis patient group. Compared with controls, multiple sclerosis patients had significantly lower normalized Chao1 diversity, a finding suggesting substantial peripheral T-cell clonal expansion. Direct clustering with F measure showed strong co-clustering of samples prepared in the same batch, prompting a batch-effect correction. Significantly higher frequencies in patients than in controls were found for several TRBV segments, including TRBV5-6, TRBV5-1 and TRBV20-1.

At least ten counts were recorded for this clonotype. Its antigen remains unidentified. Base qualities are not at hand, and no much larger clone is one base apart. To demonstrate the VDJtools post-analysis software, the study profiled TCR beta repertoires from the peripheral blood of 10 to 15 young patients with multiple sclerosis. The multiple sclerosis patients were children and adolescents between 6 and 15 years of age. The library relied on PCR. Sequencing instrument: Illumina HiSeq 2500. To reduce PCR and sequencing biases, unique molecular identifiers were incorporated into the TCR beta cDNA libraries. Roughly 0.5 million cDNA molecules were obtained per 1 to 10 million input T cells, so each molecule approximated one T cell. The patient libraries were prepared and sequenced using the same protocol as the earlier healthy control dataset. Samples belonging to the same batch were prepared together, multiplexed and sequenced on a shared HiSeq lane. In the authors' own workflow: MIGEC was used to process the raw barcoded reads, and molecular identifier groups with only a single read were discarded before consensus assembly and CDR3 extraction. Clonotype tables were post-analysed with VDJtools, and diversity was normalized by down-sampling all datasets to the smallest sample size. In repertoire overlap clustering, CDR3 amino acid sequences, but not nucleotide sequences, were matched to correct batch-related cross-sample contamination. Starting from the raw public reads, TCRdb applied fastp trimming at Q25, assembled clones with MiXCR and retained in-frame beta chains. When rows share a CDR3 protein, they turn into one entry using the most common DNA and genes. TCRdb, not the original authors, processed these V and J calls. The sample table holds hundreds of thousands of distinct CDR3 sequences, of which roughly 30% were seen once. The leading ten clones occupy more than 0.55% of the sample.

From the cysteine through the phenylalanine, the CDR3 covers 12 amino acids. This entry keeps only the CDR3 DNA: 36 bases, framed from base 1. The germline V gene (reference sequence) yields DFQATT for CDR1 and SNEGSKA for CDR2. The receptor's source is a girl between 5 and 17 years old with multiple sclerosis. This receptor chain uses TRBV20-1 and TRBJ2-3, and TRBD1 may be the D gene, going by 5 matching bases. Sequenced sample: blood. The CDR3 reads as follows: CSVKGSTDTQYF. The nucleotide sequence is TGCAGCGTAAAGGGGAGCACAGATACGCAGTATTTT.